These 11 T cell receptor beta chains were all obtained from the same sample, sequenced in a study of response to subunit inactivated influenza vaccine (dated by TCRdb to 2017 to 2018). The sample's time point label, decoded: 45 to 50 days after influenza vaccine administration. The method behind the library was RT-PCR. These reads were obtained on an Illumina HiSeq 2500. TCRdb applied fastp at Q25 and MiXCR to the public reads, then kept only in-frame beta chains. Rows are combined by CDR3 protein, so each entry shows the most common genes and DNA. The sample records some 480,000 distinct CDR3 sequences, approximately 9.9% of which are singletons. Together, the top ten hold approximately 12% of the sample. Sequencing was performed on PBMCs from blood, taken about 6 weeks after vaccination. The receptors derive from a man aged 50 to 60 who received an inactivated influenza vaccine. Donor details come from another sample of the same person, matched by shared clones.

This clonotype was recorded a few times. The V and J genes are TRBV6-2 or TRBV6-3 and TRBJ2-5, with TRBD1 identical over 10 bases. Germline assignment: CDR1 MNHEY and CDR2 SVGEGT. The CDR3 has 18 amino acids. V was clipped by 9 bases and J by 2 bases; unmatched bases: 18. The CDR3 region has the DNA TGTGCCAGACAACGGACAGGGGGGCACTGCACCGTACAAGAGACCCAGTACTTC. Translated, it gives CARQRTGGHCTVQETQYF.

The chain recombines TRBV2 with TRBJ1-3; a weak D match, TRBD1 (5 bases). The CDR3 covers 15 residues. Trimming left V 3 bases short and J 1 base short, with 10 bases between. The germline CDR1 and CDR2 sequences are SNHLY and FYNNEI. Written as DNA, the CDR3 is TGTGCCAGCAGTGAGGTCGGGGCTTCTGGAAACACCATATATTTT. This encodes CASSEVGASGNTIYF. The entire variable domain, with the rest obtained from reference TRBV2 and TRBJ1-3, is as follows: EPEVTQTPSHQVTQMGQEVILRCVPISNHLYFYWYRQILGQKVEFLVSFYNNEISEKSEIFDDQFSVERPDGSNFTLKIRSTKLEDSAMYFCASSEVGASGNTIYFGEGSWLTVV.

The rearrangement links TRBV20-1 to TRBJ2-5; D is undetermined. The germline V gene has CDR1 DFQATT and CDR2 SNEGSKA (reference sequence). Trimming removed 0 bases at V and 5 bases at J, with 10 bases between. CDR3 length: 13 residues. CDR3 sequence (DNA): TGCAGTGCTAGAGATTTATTGAGTGAGACCCAGTACTTC. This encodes CSARDLLSETQYF.

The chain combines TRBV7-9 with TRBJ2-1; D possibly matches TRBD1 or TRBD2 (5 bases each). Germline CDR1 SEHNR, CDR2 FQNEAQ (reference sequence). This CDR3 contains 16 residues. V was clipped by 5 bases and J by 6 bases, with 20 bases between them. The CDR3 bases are TGTGCCAGCAGCAGTCGGACCGGGACCACCCCCAATGAGCAGTTCTTC. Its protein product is CASSSRTGTTPNEQFF. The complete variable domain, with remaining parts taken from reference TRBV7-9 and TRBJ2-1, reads DTGVSQNPRHKITKRGQNVTFRCDPISEHNRLYWYRQTLGQGPEFLTYFQNEAQLEKSRLLSDRFSAERPKGSFSTLEIQRTEQGDSAMYLCASSSRTGTTPNEQFFGPGTRLTVL.

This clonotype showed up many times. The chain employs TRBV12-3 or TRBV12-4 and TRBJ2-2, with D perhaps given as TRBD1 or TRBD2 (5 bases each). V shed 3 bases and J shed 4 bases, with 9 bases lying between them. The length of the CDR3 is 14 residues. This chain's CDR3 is CASSLGESTGELFF. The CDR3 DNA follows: TGTGCCAGCAGTTTGGGGGAGTCCACCGGGGAGCTGTTTTTT.

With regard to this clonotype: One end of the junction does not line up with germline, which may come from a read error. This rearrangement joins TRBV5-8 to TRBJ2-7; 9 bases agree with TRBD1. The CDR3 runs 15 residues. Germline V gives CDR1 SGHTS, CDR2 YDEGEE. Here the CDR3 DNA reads TGTGCCAGCAGCCCTCCGGGACAGGGATCCTACGGGCAGTACTTC. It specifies CASSPPGQGSYGQYF. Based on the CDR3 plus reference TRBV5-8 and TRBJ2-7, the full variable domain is EAGVTQSPTHLIKTRGQQATLRCSPISGHTSVYWYQQALGLGLQFLLWYDEGEERNRGNFPPRFSGRQFPNYSSELNVNALELEDSALYLCASSPPGQGSYGQYFGPGTRLTVT.

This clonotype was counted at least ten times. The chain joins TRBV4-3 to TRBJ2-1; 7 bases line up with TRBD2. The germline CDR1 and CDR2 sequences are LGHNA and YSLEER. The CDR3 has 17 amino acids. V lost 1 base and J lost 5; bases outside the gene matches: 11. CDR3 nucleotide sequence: TGCGCCAGCAGCCAAGGATGGGCCGGGAGGCTCAACAATGAGCAGTTCTTC. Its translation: CASSQGWAGRLNNEQFF.

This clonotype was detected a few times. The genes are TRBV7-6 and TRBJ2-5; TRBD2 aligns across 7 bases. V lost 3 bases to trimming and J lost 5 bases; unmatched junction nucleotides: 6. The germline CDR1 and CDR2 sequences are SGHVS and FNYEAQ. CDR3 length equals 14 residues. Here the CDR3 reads CASSFGGGPETQYF. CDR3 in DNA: TGTGCCAGCAGCTTTGGGGGAGGGCCGGAGACCCAGTACTTC.

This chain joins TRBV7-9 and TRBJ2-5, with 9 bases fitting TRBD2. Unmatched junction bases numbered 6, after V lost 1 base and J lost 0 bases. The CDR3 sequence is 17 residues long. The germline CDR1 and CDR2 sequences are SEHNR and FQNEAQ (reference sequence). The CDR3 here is CASSLVSPSGNQETQYF. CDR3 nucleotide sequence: TGTGCCAGCAGCTTAGTTTCGCCTAGCGGGAACCAAGAGACCCAGTACTTC.

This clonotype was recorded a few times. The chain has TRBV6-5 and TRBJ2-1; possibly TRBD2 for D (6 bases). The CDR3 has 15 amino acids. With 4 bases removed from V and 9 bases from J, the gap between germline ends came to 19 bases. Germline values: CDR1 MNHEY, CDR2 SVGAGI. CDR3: CASSSSGTPTSEQFF. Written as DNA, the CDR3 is TGTGCCAGCAGTTCCTCCGGGACTCCAACCTCTGAGCAGTTCTTC.

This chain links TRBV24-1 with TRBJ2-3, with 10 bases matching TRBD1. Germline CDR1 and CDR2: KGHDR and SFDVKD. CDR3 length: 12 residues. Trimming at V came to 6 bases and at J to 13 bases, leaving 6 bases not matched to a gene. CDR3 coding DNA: TGTGCCACCAGTTTTGGACAGGGGGATAAGTATTTT. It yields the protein CATSFGQGDKYF.